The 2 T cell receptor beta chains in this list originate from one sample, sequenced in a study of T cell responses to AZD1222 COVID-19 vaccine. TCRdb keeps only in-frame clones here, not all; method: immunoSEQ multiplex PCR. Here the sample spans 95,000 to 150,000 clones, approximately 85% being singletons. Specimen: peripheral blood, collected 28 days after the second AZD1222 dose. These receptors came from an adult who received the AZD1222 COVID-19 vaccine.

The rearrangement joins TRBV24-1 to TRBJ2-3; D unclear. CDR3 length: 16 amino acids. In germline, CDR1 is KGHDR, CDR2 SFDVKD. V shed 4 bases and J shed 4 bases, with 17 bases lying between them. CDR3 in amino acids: CATSDLRRAGPDTQYF. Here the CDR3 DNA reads TGTGCCACCAGTGACCTTCGTCGGGCCGGCCCAGATACGCAGTATTTT.

The CDR3 DNA follows: TGTGCCAGCAGCGCACAACAGGGATGGAATTCACCCCTCCACTTT. Translated, it gives CASSAQQGWNSPLHF. The chain links TRBV2 to TRBJ1-6, with D tentatively TRBD1 (6 bases). Trimming removed 6 bases from V and 7 bases from J, with 16 bases in between. The CDR3 spans 15 residues. CDR1 is SNHLY and CDR2 is FYNNEI in the germline V gene.